The 6 T cell receptor beta chains below come from one sample, sequenced in a study of T cell repertoires in cytomegalovirus infection. TCRdb recomputed calls from the reads with MiXCR, one row per CDR3 protein. The sample carries about 490,000 distinct CDR3 sequences, 26% recorded once. Sequencing was carried out using PBMCs. These TCRs come from a human donor in good health (CMV status not recorded). Some clones in this sample may be carry-over from other donors' samples.

This clonotype has only a few counts. The J gene is TRBJ2-1, the V gene TRBV20-1, with D possibly being TRBD2 (6 bases). Germline CDR1 reads DFQATT; CDR2 reads SNEGSKA (reference sequence). This CDR3 spans 15 amino acids. With 6 bases removed from V and 0 bases from J, the gap between germline ends came to 15 bases. CDR3 loop: CSAPTTSSSYNEQFF. In DNA, the CDR3 is TGCAGTGCCCCAACAACTAGCAGCTCCTACAATGAGCAGTTCTTC.

The chain employs TRBV7-9 and TRBJ2-1; D is perhaps TRBD2 (6 bases). CDR3 length equals 15 residues. V gave up 4 bases and J gave up 2 bases, with 12 bases separating them. Germline-derived CDR1 and CDR2 are SEHNR and FQNEAQ (reference sequence). CDR3 in DNA: TGTGCCAGCAGCTACTCTAGCGACCCCTACAATGAGCAGTTCTTC. Its protein is CASSYSSDPYNEQFF. Variable domain in full (rest from reference TRBV7-9 and TRBJ2-1): DTGVSQNPRHKITKRGQNVTFRCDPISEHNRLYWYRQTLGQGPEFLTYFQNEAQLEKSRLLSDRFSAERPKGSFSTLEIQRTEQGDSAMYLCASSYSSDPYNEQFFGPGTRLTVL.

This chain uses TRBV29-1 with TRBJ1-1, with D unclear. Germline-derived CDR1 and CDR2 are SQVTM and ANQGSEA. This CDR3 has 12 amino acids. Trimming pared 5 bases from V and 5 bases from J, leaving 12 bases between. CDR3 loop: CSVTFRGTEAFF. The DNA for the CDR3 is TGCAGCGTTACCTTTCGAGGGACTGAAGCTTTCTTT.

J is TRBJ2-1 and V is TRBV20-1; the match to TRBD2 covers 8 bases. CDR1 and CDR2 from the germline V gene are DFQATT and SNEGSKA (reference sequence). The V segment lost 1 base and the J segment 4 bases; nucleotides outside the gene matches: 12. This CDR3 has 17 amino acids. CDR3 sequence reads: CSARGGRRLAKYNEQFF. DNA of the CDR3: TGCAGTGCTAGAGGAGGAAGGAGACTAGCGAAGTACAATGAGCAGTTCTTC.

This clonotype was detected a few times. J is TRBJ2-2 and V is TRBV11-2, with 9 bases matching TRBD2. V dropped 1 base and J dropped 4; count of bases not matched to a gene: 4. The CDR3 spans 16 residues. Germline values: CDR1 SGHAT, CDR2 FQNNGV. Here the CDR3 DNA reads TGTGCCAGCAGCTTAGTTATTAGCGGGAGCACCGGGGAGCTGTTTTTT. It encodes CASSLVISGSTGELFF.

The chain carries TRBV7-9 and TRBJ2-3; no clear D gene. CDR1 and CDR2 (germline): SEHNR, FQNEAQ (reference sequence). Between the trimmed V and J ends, which lost 2 bases and 2 bases, there was a span of 8 bases. This CDR3 spans 14 amino acids. The CDR3 here is CASSLSDLTDTQYF. The CDR3 DNA is TGTGCCAGCAGCTTATCGGACCTCACAGATACGCAGTATTTT. The variable domain in full, with the rest retrieved from reference TRBV7-9 and TRBJ2-3, is DTGVSQNPRHKITKRGQNVTFRCDPISEHNRLYWYRQTLGQGPEFLTYFQNEAQLEKSRLLSDRFSAERPKGSFSTLEIQRTEQGDSAMYLCASSLSDLTDTQYFGPGTRLTVL.